This TCR beta chain originates from a study of blood T cell repertoires in COVID-19 (dated by TCRdb to about 2020). In terms of the full investigation: Samples from collaborators originated in the United States, Italy and Spain and spanned both the acute and convalescent phases of COVID-19. The prospective study material was composed of cDNA or gDNA derived from T cells, B-cell-depleted T cells, or PBMCs. Deeply sampled blood TCRbeta repertoires from subjects exposed to, actively infected with, or recovered from COVID-19 were included in the dataset. The repertoires were made available in a free public database intended to serve as a resource for research on the immune response to SARS-CoV-2. The samples were drawn from the first 160 participants of the ongoing ImmuneRACE study and from under 1,500 subjects provided by 6 global collaborators. Sample metadata almost always included a de-identified subject ID, COVID-19 status, age in years and sex. HLA class I and class II types, where available, came from metadata supplied by the sample provider rather than from assay-based typing. Paper-wide results and their limitations: How much clinical and demographic metadata was included differed by source and by participant, and the metadata was provided uncurated.

TCRbeta CDR3 regions were amplified from genomic DNA by means of the immunoSEQ Assay, a bias-controlled multiplex PCR. The study's own analysis went as follows. Nucleated cell counts per sample were estimated from amplification of reference gene primers within the assay. To quantify the absolute abundance of each unique TCRbeta CDR3 rearrangement, sequence reads were collapsed and filtered. For each sample, productive Simpson clonality was calculated by taking the square root of Simpson's diversity index across productive rearrangements. Drawn from immuneACCESS, this table holds only the in-frame rearrangements with V and J called that TCRdb kept. Clones are partly lost; checked studies trace under half to an unresolved V gene and leave the rest unexplained. The V and J calls and clone size were taken over from that table, and D and trimming were inferred from the DNA. The sample table contains just over 350,000 clones; only one count was recorded for 75% to 90% of them. Roughly 7.2% of the sample is in the top ten clones.

On this clone itself: This receptor's antigen is unknown. Base qualities are not at hand, and no much larger clone is one base apart.

In Seattle, one collaborating source enrolled patients while the infection was active and tracked those patients longitudinally over the course of disease. Each collaborating institution followed its own protocols to collect whole blood in K2EDTA tubes. Collaborator samples were shipped for TCRbeta analysis as frozen whole blood, isolated PBMCs, or DNA extracted from either sample type. The sequence was collected from a woman aged 60-75 years with COVID-19, enrolled during active disease. Sequencing was carried out using peripheral blood.

CDR3 protein: CASSYSDRMGYTF. The nucleotide sequence reads TGTGCCAGCAGTTACTCGGACAGGATGGGCTACACCTTC. Recombination connected TRBV6-5 to TRBJ1-2, with 7 bases in between that match TRBD1. The CDR3 holds 13 amino acids from the cysteine to the phenylalanine. Here the CDR3 DNA is all that survives: 39 bases in frame from base 1. CDR1 and CDR2 are drawn from the germline V gene: MNHEY, SVGAGI. Clipping removes 0 bases from V and 8 bases from J, with 3 as the unmatched junction base count.